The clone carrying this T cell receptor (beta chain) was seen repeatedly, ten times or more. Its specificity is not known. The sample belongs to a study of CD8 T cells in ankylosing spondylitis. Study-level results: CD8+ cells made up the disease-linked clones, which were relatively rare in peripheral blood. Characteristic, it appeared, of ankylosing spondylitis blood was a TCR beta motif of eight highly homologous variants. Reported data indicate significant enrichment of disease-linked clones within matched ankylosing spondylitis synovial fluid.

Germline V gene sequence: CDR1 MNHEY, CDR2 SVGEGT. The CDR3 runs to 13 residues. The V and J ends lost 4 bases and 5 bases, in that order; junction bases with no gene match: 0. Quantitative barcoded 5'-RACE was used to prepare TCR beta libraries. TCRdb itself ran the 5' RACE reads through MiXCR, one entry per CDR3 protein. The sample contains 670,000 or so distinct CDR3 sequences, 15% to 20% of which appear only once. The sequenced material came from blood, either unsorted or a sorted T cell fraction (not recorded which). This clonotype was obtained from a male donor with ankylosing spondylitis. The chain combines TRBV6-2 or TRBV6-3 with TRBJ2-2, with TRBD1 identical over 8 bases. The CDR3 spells CASSWTGTGELFF. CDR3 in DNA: TGTGCCAGCAGTTGGACAGGGACCGGGGAGCTGTTTTTT.